The 32 T cell receptor beta chains listed next were all sequenced from one sample in a study of early T cells in non-severe SARS-CoV-2 infection. TCRdb re-called the 5' RACE reads with MiXCR, one entry per CDR3 protein. The table shows over 45,000 distinct CDR3 sequences, with under 7.5% occurring only once. Specimen: whole blood, collected at baseline. These receptors all stem from an adult who was a healthcare worker with PCR-confirmed SARS-CoV-2 infection or an uninfected control (not recorded which).

This clonotype has ten or more counts. V is TRBV29-1 and J is TRBJ2-7; TRBD2 agrees at 7 bases. The V and J ends lost 3 bases and 0 bases, in that order; junction bases with no gene match: 5. The CDR3 sequence is 14 residues long. CDR1 is SQVTM and CDR2 is ANQGSEA in the germline V gene. This chain's CDR3 is CSVEGRGVSYEQYF. The CDR3 DNA follows: TGCAGCGTTGAGGGGAGGGGCGTCTCCTACGAGCAGTACTTC.

There are a few counts of this clonotype. V is TRBV28 and J is TRBJ1-3; D unclear. The V end was cut by 3 bases, the J end by 3 bases, with 9 bases between. CDR1 is MDHEN and CDR2 is SYDVKM in the germline V gene. This CDR3 comprises 14 residues. DNA of the CDR3: TGTGCCAGCAGTTTGATCGGGTTTGGAAACACCATATATTTT. It is translated as CASSLIGFGNTIYF.

This clonotype was counted once. A much bigger clone sits one base away, suggesting this may be a read error. The chain joins TRBV30 to TRBJ1-2; D perhaps matches TRBD1 (6 bases). This CDR3 has 13 residues. The V gene's germline CDR1 is GTSNPN and CDR2 SVGIG (reference sequence). Trimming stripped 8 bases from V and 5 bases from J, with 18 bases between. The CDR3 region is CARRAGEAYGYTF. The CDR3 DNA reads TGTGCCCGGCGAGCAGGGGAGGCGTATGGCTACACCTTC.

The DNA of the CDR3 is TGTGCCAGCAGCTTAGGAGTCTCCGGGGAGCTGTTTTTT. It specifies CASSLGVSGELFF. The chain joins TRBV7-8 to TRBJ2-2; D remains ambiguous. The germline V gene has CDR1 SGHVS and CDR2 FQNEAQ. The CDR3 is 13 residues long. The V and J ends lost 1 base and 6 bases respectively, with 6 bases between them.

This clonotype was seen more than once but under ten times. This CDR3 is CASSEAPGTSSYNEQFF. The CDR3 nucleotides read TGTGCCAGCAGTGAAGCCCCCGGGACTAGCTCCTACAATGAGCAGTTCTTC. The chain combines TRBV6-1 with TRBJ2-1; 8 bases are a match to TRBD2. The CDR3 extends over 17 amino acids. Germline assignment: CDR1 MNHNS and CDR2 SASEGT. The J segment lost 0 bases and the V segment lost 0 bases, leaving 4 bases of the junction unmatched.

This clonotype was seen only a few times. This rearrangement joins TRBV27 to TRBJ1-1, with TRBD1 identical over 7 bases. V dropped 2 bases and J dropped 3; count of bases not matched to a gene: 9. The germline V gene encodes CDR1 MNHEY and CDR2 SMNVEV (reference sequence). The CDR3 extends over 16 amino acids. The CDR3 is CASSLQGGELDTEAFF. CDR3 bases: TGTGCCAGCAGTTTACAGGGGGGGGAGTTGGACACTGAAGCTTTCTTT.

This clonotype was counted between two and nine times. J is TRBJ1-2 and V is TRBV12-3 or TRBV12-4; D not resolved. The CDR3 length is 14 residues. The V end lost 5 bases, the J end lost 4 bases, and 14 bases lay between the germline ends. Here the CDR3 reads CASSPREILYGYTF. Written as DNA, the CDR3 is TGTGCCAGCAGTCCGCGAGAAATACTCTATGGCTACACCTTC.

This clonotype was seen many times. The genes are TRBV28 and TRBJ2-3, with 9 nucleotides matching TRBD2. From germline, CDR1 is MDHEN and CDR2 SYDVKM. The length of the CDR3 is 16 residues. After removal of 3 bases from V and 5 bases from J, the junction contained 9 bases not matched to a gene. CDR3 DNA: TGTGCCAGCAGTTTTGCCCTGGGACTAGCTGGAGATACGCAGTATTTT. The encoded protein is CASSFALGLAGDTQYF.

About this clonotype: It may be a read error: a sequence one base away is much more abundant. The rearrangement joins TRBV3-1 to TRBJ2-3; perhaps D is TRBD1 or TRBD2 (5 bases each). Germline V gene data show CDR1 as LGHDT and CDR2 as YNNKEL (reference sequence). The V and J ends lost 4 bases and 0 bases respectively, with 17 bases between them. This CDR3 spans 17 amino acids. The CDR3 DNA is TGTGCCAGCAGCCGACCTAGAGGGGCGCCTAGCACAGATACGCAGTATTTT. Its protein product is CASSRPRGAPSTDTQYF.

This clonotype was observed many times. The rearrangement joins TRBV5-4 to TRBJ1-1, with 9 positions matching TRBD1. This CDR3 spans 15 amino acids. With 4 bases clipped from V and 1 base from J, the junction kept 5 bases outside the gene matches. Germline CDR1 SGHNT, CDR2 YYREEE (reference sequence). CDR3 DNA: TGTGCCAGCAGCACCGGGACAGGGCCGAACACTGAAGCTTTCTTT. It is translated as CASSTGTGPNTEAFF.

This clonotype was observed at least ten times. The genes are TRBV24-1 and TRBJ2-6; D remains ambiguous. The CDR3 extends over 15 amino acids. Trimming cost V 0 bases and J 1 base, with 3 bases left between them. CDR1 is KGHDR and CDR2 is SFDVKD in the germline V gene. The CDR3 loop reads CATSDLRSGANVLTF. The CDR3 DNA reads TGTGCCACCAGTGATTTGCGATCTGGGGCCAACGTCCTGACTTTC.

In this sample, this clonotype turned up a few times. The V call is TRBV9, the J call TRBJ2-3; D possibly corresponds to TRBD2 (5 bases). Trimming cost V 1 base and J 5 bases, with 20 bases left between them. The CDR3 is 17 amino acids. Germline assignment: CDR1 SGDLS and CDR2 YYNGEE. The CDR3: CASSVSLAHARVDTQYF. The CDR3 DNA sequence: TGTGCCAGCAGCGTAAGTCTAGCCCACGCTCGGGTAGATACGCAGTATTTT.

This clonotype came up a few times. The chain joins TRBV29-1 to TRBJ2-5; D not resolved. V gave up 7 bases and J gave up 5 bases, with 11 bases separating them. Germline CDR1 and CDR2: SQVTM and ANQGSEA. The CDR3 consists of 11 residues. CDR3 amino acids: CSARLGETQYF. The CDR3 coding sequence is TGCAGCGCCCGCCTCGGGGAGACCCAGTACTTC. The full variable domain, completed using reference TRBV29-1 and TRBJ2-5, is SAVISQKPSRDICQRGTSLTIQCQVDSQVTMMFWYRQQPGQSLTLIATANQGSEATYESGFVIDKFPISRPNLTFSTLTVSNMSPEDSSIYLCSARLGETQYFGPGTRLLVL.

This clonotype was seen more than once but under ten times. The chain carries TRBV11-2 and TRBJ2-7; D possibly matches TRBD1 or TRBD2 (5 bases each). Germline V CDR1 and CDR2: SGHAT, FQNNGV. Trimming cost V 5 bases and J 2 bases, with 13 bases left between them. The CDR3 is 14 residues long. CDR3 nucleotide sequence: TGTGCCAGCAGCCCCGGGACGGAAGCCTACGAGCAGTACTTC. This translates into CASSPGTEAYEQYF. The variable domain in full, completed from reference TRBV11-2 and TRBJ2-7, reads EAGVAQSPRYKIIEKRQSVAFWCNPISGHATLYWYQQILGQGPKLLIQFQNNGVVDDSQLPKDRFSAERLKGVDSTLKIQPAKLEDSAVYLCASSPGTEAYEQYFGPGTRLTVT.

This clonotype was recorded at least ten times. J is TRBJ1-6 and V is TRBV4-3, with 9 nucleotides matching TRBD1. Germline CDR1 is LGHNA and CDR2 is YSLEER. The V and J ends lost 0 bases and 10 bases, in that order; junction bases with no gene match: 7. This CDR3 has 16 residues. In DNA form, the CDR3 reads TGCGCCAGCAGCCAAGAACTGGACAGGGGAGGATCACCCCTCCACTTT. This encodes CASSQELDRGGSPLHF.

In its sample, this clonotype was seen many times. A junction boundary mismatches the germline segment, possibly from a read error. The rearrangement links TRBV5-4 to TRBJ2-3; maybe TRBD2 (5 bases). The CDR3 consists of 17 residues. Germline CDR1 is SGHNT and CDR2 is YYREEE (reference sequence). CDR3 region: CASSLGNGGPSTDTQYF. In DNA, the CDR3 is TGTGCCAGCAGTTTGGGGAATGGCGGGCCAAGCACAGATACGCAGTATTTT.

The V and J genes are TRBV7-6 and TRBJ1-2; the D is unclear. The CDR3 is 15 amino acids. Trimming stripped 1 base from V and 8 bases from J, with 17 bases between. The germline CDR1 and CDR2 sequences are SGHVS and FNYEAQ. The CDR3 bases are TGTGCCAGCAGCTTAGTGGAAGAGACCGTAGAAGGCTACACCTTC. Translation: CASSLVEETVEGYTF.

This clonotype was counted at least ten times. The V and J genes are TRBV6-6 and TRBJ2-3; 7 positions agree with TRBD2. The CDR3 totals 15 residues. Trimming cost V 6 bases and J 6 bases; bases outside gene matches: 12. CDR1 is MNHNY and CDR2 is SVGAGI in the germline V gene (reference sequence). In DNA form, the CDR3 reads TGTGCCAGCAGGTCAAACCTAGCGGTTCATGATACGCAGTATTTT. Its protein is CASRSNLAVHDTQYF.

A single count supports this clonotype. It may be a read error: a sequence one base away is much more abundant. V is TRBV6-5 and J is TRBJ1-1; D might be TRBD1 (6 bases). The germline V gene encodes CDR1 MNHEY and CDR2 SVGAGI. CDR3 size: 14 residues. Here the CDR3 reads CVSSYKGRGTEAFF. DNA of the CDR3: TGTGTCAGCAGTTACAAGGGCAGGGGCACTGAAGCTTTCTTT.

V usage is TRBV11-2 and J usage is TRBJ2-3; perhaps D is TRBD1 or TRBD2 (6 bases each). Trimming pared 5 bases from V and 3 bases from J, leaving 15 bases between. Germline assignment: CDR1 SGHAT and CDR2 FQNNGV. The CDR3 extends over 15 amino acids. This chain's CDR3 is CASSVGGGLTDTQYF. The CDR3 DNA sequence: TGTGCCAGCAGCGTAGGAGGGGGATTAACAGATACGCAGTATTTT.

The CDR3 protein is CASSLTGTGVINSPLHF. For the CDR3, the DNA is TGCGCCAGCAGTCTGACCGGGACAGGGGTTATAAATTCACCCCTCCACTTT. The gene calls are TRBV4-3 and TRBJ1-6; the match to TRBD1 covers 10 bases. Germline CDR1 reads LGHNA; CDR2 reads YSLEER. CDR3 length: 17 residues. The ends lost 6 bases at V and 7 bases at J; junction bases unmatched: 12.

The CDR3: CASSRTDLEQFF. The CDR3, as DNA: TGTGCCAGCTCACGCACGGATTTGGAGCAGTTCTTC. This sequence joins TRBV18 and TRBJ2-1; D gene uncertain. Trimming shortened V by 4 bases and J by 10 bases, and 11 bases separated the two germline ends. Germline CDR1 is KGHSH and CDR2 is LQKENI. The CDR3 sequence is 12 residues long. The whole variable domain, remainder taken from reference TRBV18 and TRBJ2-1, is NAGVMQNPRHLVRRRGQEARLRCSPMKGHSHVYWYRQLPEEGLKFMVYLQKENIIDESGMPKERFSAEFPKEGPSILRIQQVVRGDSAAYFCASSRTDLEQFFGPGTRLTVL.

This clonotype was observed at least ten times. This chain joins TRBV7-2 and TRBJ1-2, with D possibly TRBD1 on 6 matching bases. Germline V gives CDR1 SGHTA, CDR2 FQGNSA. This CDR3 has 14 amino acids. The ends were cut back, 5 bases at V and 3 bases at J, with 13 bases in the middle. CDR3 loop: CASSGQGQYYGYTF. Written as DNA, the CDR3 is TGTGCCAGCAGCGGGCAAGGACAGTACTATGGCTACACCTTC.

This clonotype was seen only a few times. This rearrangement joins TRBV7-3 to TRBJ2-3; TRBD1 is a possible D gene (6 bases). With 2 bases removed from V and 0 bases from J, the gap between germline ends came to 9 bases. Looked up from germline, CDR1 is SGHTA and CDR2 is FQGTGA. The length of the CDR3 is 15 residues. The CDR3 spells CASSLGQKSTDTQYF. In DNA, the CDR3 is TGTGCCAGCAGCTTAGGACAGAAAAGCACAGATACGCAGTATTTT.

There are a few counts of this clonotype. The rearrangement links TRBV7-2 to TRBJ2-7, with 9 nucleotides matching TRBD1. Germline CDR1 reads SGHTA; CDR2 reads FQGNSA. The CDR3 totals 15 residues. V shed 0 bases, J shed 5 bases, and the junction held 5 bases outside the gene matches. Here the CDR3 DNA reads TGTGCCAGCAGCTTAGCGCGGGACAGGGTAAACGAGCAGTACTTC. Amino acid sequence: CASSLARDRVNEQYF.

The table lists this clonotype with a few counts. The rearrangement uses TRBV7-6 and TRBJ1-2, with 7 bases matching TRBD1. This CDR3 is 16 amino acids long. Losses at the gene ends were 5 bases for V and 3 bases for J; bases not matched to a gene: 12. The germline V gene encodes CDR1 SGHVS and CDR2 FNYEAQ. In DNA form, the CDR3 reads TGTGCCAGCAGCCCGCACCAAACAGGGGACTACTATGGCTACACCTTC. Translated, it gives CASSPHQTGDYYGYTF.

The V gene is TRBV5-1, the J gene TRBJ2-1; D is uncertain. The CDR3 runs 12 residues. Germline CDR1 SGHRS, CDR2 YFSETQ. Deletions cut 3 bases from V and 8 bases from J, with 9 bases between. CDR3 sequence: CASSYGPDEQFF. In DNA form, the CDR3 reads TGCGCCAGCAGCTATGGGCCGGATGAGCAGTTCTTC.

The chain combines TRBV6-2 or TRBV6-3 with TRBJ2-1; TRBD1 aligns across 8 bases. CDR3 size: 15 residues. The V gene end was trimmed by 0 bases and the J gene end by 4 bases; junction bases not matched to a gene: 2. Germline V gene sequence: CDR1 MNHEY, CDR2 SVGEGT. CDR3 in DNA: TGTGCCAGCAGTTACTCGGGGGACAGGTACAATGAGCAGTTCTTC. Encoded protein: CASSYSGDRYNEQFF.

Ten or more counts support this clonotype. The genes are TRBV7-6 and TRBJ2-4, with D tentatively TRBD2 (6 bases). The germline gives CDR1 SGHVS, CDR2 FNYEAQ. V was cut by 1 base and J by 7 bases, with 14 bases left in between. CDR3 length: 15 amino acids. CDR3 in DNA: TGTGCCAGCAGCTTAGTCGGGGGTCCGGGGAACATTCAGTACTTC. This translates into CASSLVGGPGNIQYF.

This clonotype appeared a few times. The chain couples TRBV30 to TRBJ1-4; TRBD1 matches 8 bases. The V segment lost 3 bases and the J segment 3 bases; nucleotides outside the gene matches: 0. The CDR3 runs to 13 residues. Germline loops: CDR1 GTSNPN, CDR2 SVGIG (reference sequence). The DNA for the CDR3 is TGTGCCTGGAGACAGGGGGCTAATGAAAAACTGTTTTTT. Translating gives CAWRQGANEKLFF.

This chain links TRBV7-3 with TRBJ2-3; 7 bases are shared with TRBD2. Germline assignment: CDR1 SGHTA and CDR2 FQGTGA. Trimming cost V 5 bases and J 6 bases; bases outside gene matches: 8. The CDR3 totals 14 residues. DNA for the CDR3: TGTGCCAGCAGCCCGGGAGGTTATGTGGATACGCAGTATTTT. Residues: CASSPGGYVDTQYF.

This clonotype was recorded many times. The chain is built from TRBV12-3 or TRBV12-4 and TRBJ2-5, with unresolved D. The CDR3 consists of 13 residues. Between the trimmed V and J ends, which lost 4 bases and 2 bases, there was a span of 8 bases. In DNA, the CDR3 is TGTGCCAGCAGTTATGGTTGGCAAGAGACCCAGTACTTC. It specifies CASSYGWQETQYF.